This TCR beta chain was sequenced during a study of OX40 agonist ivuxolimab in advanced cancers. Details on this clone: Its antigen is not known.

CDR3 length: 15 residues. Trimming pared 2 bases from V and 0 bases from J, leaving 10 bases between. The germline V gene has CDR1 MNHEY and CDR2 SVGAGI. Profiling relied on immunoSEQ multiplex PCR, and the TCRdb table lists in-frame clones only, not all of them. The data show 130,000 or so clones, 90% seen once. Study conclusions and caveats: Clones of CD4+ and CD8+ blood T cells grew by week 6 at doses of 0.1 to 3.0 mg/kg. Among the nonresponders, some also had low normalized T-cell clonal expansion.

The chain recombines TRBV6-5 with TRBJ1-1; possible D gene TRBD1, 6 bases. The sequencing here drew on CD4+ or CD8+ T cells sorted from blood, taken in a trial of the OX40 agonist ivuxolimab. This sequence originates from an adult with an advanced solid tumor such as melanoma, head and neck, liver or kidney cancer. CDR3 in amino acids: CASSYIQGMNTEAFF. CDR3 in DNA: TGTGCCAGCAGTTACATTCAGGGGATGAACACTGAAGCTTTCTTT.